This TCR beta chain was sequenced during a study of blood T cell repertoires in COVID-19. As for the study in general: The origin of the acute and convalescent COVID-19 samples was the United States, Italy and Spain.

CDR1 and CDR2 from the germline V gene are SGHTA and FQGNSA. This CDR3 has 15 residues. V lost 0 bases, J lost 1 base, and 2 bases stayed unmatched. In the original workflow: Reference gene primer amplification yielded estimated nucleated cell counts. Data came from immunoSEQ multiplex PCR; TCRdb stores just in-frame clones and leaves some out. The DNA was the basis for D and trimming; V, J and clone size are from that table. Among about 91,000 clones listed, roughly 71% were seen once. The sequenced sample consisted of peripheral blood. J is TRBJ2-5 and V is TRBV7-2, with TRBD2 identical over 7 bases. The clonotype comes from a woman of 80 years or more with acute or convalescent COVID-19. CDR3 DNA: TGTGCCAGCAGCTTAGCCGGCGGGGGCCAAGAGACCCAGTACTTC. Translation gives CASSLAGGGQETQYF. Full variable domain (remainder filled in from reference TRBV7-2 and TRBJ2-5): GAGVSQSPSNKVTEKGKDVELRCDPISGHTALYWYRQSLGQGLEFLIYFQGNSAPDKSGLPSDRFSAERTGGSVSTLTIQRTQQEDSAVYLCASSLAGGGQETQYFGPGTRLLVL.